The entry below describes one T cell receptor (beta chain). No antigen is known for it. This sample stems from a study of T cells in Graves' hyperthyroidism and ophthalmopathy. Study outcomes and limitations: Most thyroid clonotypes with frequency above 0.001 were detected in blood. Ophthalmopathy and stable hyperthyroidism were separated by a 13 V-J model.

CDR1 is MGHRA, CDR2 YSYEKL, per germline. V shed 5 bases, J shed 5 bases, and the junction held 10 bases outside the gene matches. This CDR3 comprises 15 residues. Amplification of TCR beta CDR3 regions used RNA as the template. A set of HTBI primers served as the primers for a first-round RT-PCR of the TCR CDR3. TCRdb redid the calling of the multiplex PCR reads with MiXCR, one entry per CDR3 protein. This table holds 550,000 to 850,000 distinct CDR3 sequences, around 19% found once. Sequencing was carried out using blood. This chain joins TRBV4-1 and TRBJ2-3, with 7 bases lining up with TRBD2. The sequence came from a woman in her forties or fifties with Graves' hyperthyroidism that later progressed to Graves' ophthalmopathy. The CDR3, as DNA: TGCGCCAGCAGCTTCTGGGGGAGGGGTAGAGATACGCAGTATTTT. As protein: CASSFWGRGRDTQYF.